The rows below give T cell receptor beta chains drawn from one sample of a study of vaccination effects on CD4 cells after COVID-19. No antigen has been identified for these receptors. Using immunoSEQ multiplex PCR, the repertoire was profiled, and TCRdb retains in-frame clones only, with some absent. The sample has tens of thousands of clones, 70% to 90% seen once. Sequenced here: CD4+ T cells from PBMCs cultured with HCoV-229E spike peptides, sampled after COVID-19 vaccination. These receptors all come from a human donor who received a COVID-19 vaccine. The CDR3 runs from the conserved cysteine through the conserved F or W.

CDR3aa: CASSLGGWGETQYF
v_gene: TRBV7-3
j_gene: TRBJ2-5

CDR3aa: CASSARVTSGVYNEQFF
v_gene: TRBV3-1/TRBV3-2
j_gene: TRBJ2-1

CDR3aa: CASSLTGAPGELFF
v_gene: TRBV5-1
j_gene: TRBJ2-2

CDR3aa: CASTPVLLPRASNTEAFF
v_gene: TRBV6-4
j_gene: TRBJ1-1

CDR3aa: CAAGAADNSPLHF
v_gene: TRBV30
j_gene: TRBJ1-6

CDR3aa: CASSLRSAGELFF
v_gene: TRBV7-2
j_gene: TRBJ1-4

CDR3aa: CASSQTTGTSAYNEQFF
v_gene: TRBV5-1
j_gene: TRBJ2-1

CDR3aa: CASRLWGGSTDTQYF
v_gene: TRBV6-4
j_gene: TRBJ2-3

CDR3aa: CASRYQTGTNEKLFF
v_gene: TRBV5-8
j_gene: TRBJ1-4

CDR3aa: CASPSRDLSYNEQFF
v_gene: TRBV5-8
j_gene: TRBJ2-1

CDR3aa: CASSKGSGLPGNIQYF
v_gene: TRBV19
j_gene: TRBJ2-4

CDR3aa: CASSVEAGDRDTQYF
v_gene: TRBV9
j_gene: TRBJ2-3

CDR3aa: CASSPDRGGNTIYF
v_gene: TRBV5-1
j_gene: TRBJ1-3

CDR3aa: CASSLQGLQGNTIYF
v_gene: TRBV2
j_gene: TRBJ1-3

CDR3aa: CASRGSWSNQPQHF
v_gene: TRBV2
j_gene: TRBJ1-5

CDR3aa: CASNSGTGKAGELFF
v_gene: TRBV19
j_gene: TRBJ2-2

CDR3aa: CAWRAFMTGNTEAFF
v_gene: TRBV30
j_gene: TRBJ1-1

CDR3aa: CASSQGGTGRIEQFF
v_gene: TRBV14
j_gene: TRBJ2-1

CDR3aa: CAIPGVGNTGELFF
v_gene: TRBV28
j_gene: TRBJ2-2

CDR3aa: CASSYGGTLTEAFF
v_gene: TRBV6-2/TRBV6-3
j_gene: TRBJ1-1

CDR3aa: CAIREDRDVGTIYF
v_gene: TRBV10-3
j_gene: TRBJ1-3

CDR3aa: CASSQLTALVGELFF
v_gene: TRBV4-1
j_gene: TRBJ2-2

CDR3aa: CASRRTGGAESEAFF
v_gene: TRBV5-8
j_gene: TRBJ1-1

CDR3aa: CASRSVGGRLDYNEQFF
v_gene: TRBV12-2
j_gene: TRBJ2-1

CDR3aa: CASSQGTNEKLFF
v_gene: TRBV18
j_gene: TRBJ1-4

CDR3aa: CATSTRTGPNSPLHF
v_gene: TRBV15
j_gene: TRBJ1-6

CDR3aa: CASSGDRGGADTQYF
v_gene: TRBV2
j_gene: TRBJ2-3

CDR3aa: CASSPFPGKGETQYF
v_gene: TRBV5-1
j_gene: TRBJ2-5

CDR3aa: CASSAGGTDTQYF
v_gene: TRBV6-4
j_gene: TRBJ2-3

CDR3aa: CASSLDVGGPNEKLFF
v_gene: TRBV5-1
j_gene: TRBJ1-4

CDR3aa: CASGGGTENQPQHF
v_gene: TRBV12-5
j_gene: TRBJ1-5

CDR3aa: CATSDSKGGGTDTQYF
v_gene: TRBV24-1
j_gene: TRBJ2-3

CDR3aa: CASSPGQGANIQYF
v_gene: TRBV18
j_gene: TRBJ2-4

CDR3aa: CASSSDRAPGNTIYF
v_gene: TRBV18
j_gene: TRBJ1-3

CDR3aa: CASSPRGRNGYTF
v_gene: TRBV3-1/TRBV3-2
j_gene: TRBJ1-2

CDR3aa: CASSVQPTNTGELFF
v_gene: TRBV5-1
j_gene: TRBJ2-2

CDR3aa: CASSLRGAVYETQYF
v_gene: TRBV5-4
j_gene: TRBJ2-5

CDR3aa: CASSEFRVHSVSGANVLTF
v_gene: TRBV2
j_gene: TRBJ2-6

CDR3aa: CASSIGTGYQPQHF
v_gene: TRBV7-2
j_gene: TRBJ1-5

CDR3aa: CASHPGTVTEAFF
v_gene: TRBV30
j_gene: TRBJ1-1

CDR3aa: CASSESAGGNEKLFF
v_gene: TRBV25-1
j_gene: TRBJ1-4

CDR3aa: CASSYSIMMNTEAFF
v_gene: TRBV6-5
j_gene: TRBJ1-1

CDR3aa: CASSLGGRRSREKLFF
v_gene: TRBV7-2
j_gene: TRBJ1-4